These 27 T cell receptor beta chains were all obtained from the same sample, sequenced in a study of T cells in Graves' hyperthyroidism and ophthalmopathy. Template material for amplifying TCR beta CDR3 regions consisted of RNA transcripts. The HTBI set primed first-round TCR CDR3 RT-PCR. Each CDR3 protein is one row after TCRdb ran MiXCR on the multiplex PCR reads. The repertoire holds roughly 420,000 distinct CDR3 sequences, with 12% to 15% as singletons. The sample consisted of blood. These receptors all come from a woman between 18 and 29 years old with Graves' hyperthyroidism.

This clonotype was picked up many times. The rearrangement uses TRBV12-3 or TRBV12-4 and TRBJ2-1; possibly TRBD1 or TRBD2 for D (5 bases each). The germline V and J ends were trimmed by 1 base and 13 bases, with 11 bases remaining between them. The CDR3 consists of 12 residues. As DNA, the CDR3 is TGTGCCAGCAGTTTAGTCGGGGCAGTACAGTTCTTC. Its protein is CASSLVGAVQFF.

This clonotype was detected a few times. V is TRBV6-1 and J is TRBJ2-2, with D unclear. CDR1 and CDR2 (germline): MNHNS, SASEGT. CDR3 size: 12 residues. V was clipped by 8 bases and J by 6 bases, with 10 bases between them. The CDR3 DNA follows: TGTGCCAGCTGTAGGAATGCCGGGGAGCTGTTTTTT. The encoded protein is CASCRNAGELFF.

This clonotype was observed many times. The chain uses TRBV6-1 and TRBJ2-3; 7 bases fit TRBD1. V trimming: 6 bases; J trimming: 3 bases; junction bases outside the gene matches: 3. CDR1 and CDR2 from the germline V gene are MNHNS and SASEGT. The CDR3 sequence is 13 residues long. The CDR3 region has the DNA TGTGCCAGCAGGGGGACAGATACAGATACGCAGTATTTT. It encodes CASRGTDTDTQYF.

This clonotype was seen many times. J is TRBJ2-7 and V is TRBV7-2; 7 positions agree with TRBD1. The CDR3 is 15 residues long. The germline V gene encodes CDR1 SGHTA and CDR2 FQGNSA. The V segment lost 0 bases and the J segment 5 bases; nucleotides outside the gene matches: 7. In nucleotides, the CDR3 is TGTGCCAGCAGCTTAGCGAGGGGGCAGGAACACGAGCAGTACTTC. Translating gives CASSLARGQEHEQYF.

This clonotype was seen at least ten times. This chain links TRBV10-3 with TRBJ2-1; D could derive from TRBD1 or TRBD2 (5 bases each). V was clipped by 2 bases and J by 9 bases, with 14 bases between them. This CDR3 is built from 14 residues. The germline CDR1 and CDR2 sequences are ENHRY and SYGVKD. In DNA, the CDR3 is TGTGCCATCAGTGAGACTTACGAGGGGAGTGAGCAGTTCTTC. It specifies CAISETYEGSEQFF.

The chain joins TRBV28 to TRBJ2-4; D not certain. Trimming stripped 10 bases from V and 3 bases from J, with 22 bases between. Germline CDR1 MDHEN, CDR2 SYDVKM. The CDR3 spans 16 residues. The CDR3 is CATTRSTGRVKNIQYF. CDR3 nucleotide sequence: TGTGCCACCACAAGATCTACCGGACGTGTCAAAAACATTCAGTACTTC.

This clonotype was found many times. V gene TRBV28 combines with J gene TRBJ2-7; D might be TRBD1 (5 bases). V lost 3 bases to trimming and J lost 2 bases, with 14 bases between them. The CDR3 has 15 residues. Germline CDR1 is MDHEN and CDR2 is SYDVKM. The CDR3 nucleotides are TGTGCCAGCAGTTTTAGGCAGGGAACTACCTACGAGCAGTACTTC. Its protein is CASSFRQGTTYEQYF. The whole variable domain, remainder taken from reference TRBV28 and TRBJ2-7, is DVKVTQSSRYLVKRTGEKVFLECVQDMDHENMFWYRQDPGLGLRLIYFSYDVKMKEKGDIPEGYSVSREKKERFSLILESASTNQTSMYLCASSFRQGTTYEQYFGPGTRLTVT.

This clonotype was picked up many times. The chain has TRBV11-3 and TRBJ2-1; tentative D call: TRBD2 (5 bases). Trimming took off 4 bases at V and 8 bases at J, with 15 bases between the two ends. The CDR3 is 14 residues long. Germline V lookup: CDR1 SGHNT, CDR2 YENEEA. CDR3 nucleotide sequence: TGTGCCAGCAGCTCCGCCGGAGGAAAGGATGAGCAGTTCTTC. Its translation: CASSSAGGKDEQFF.

This clonotype occurred many times. The rearrangement joins TRBV5-1 to TRBJ2-7; 9 nucleotides line up with TRBD1. Germline V lookup: CDR1 SGHRS, CDR2 YFSETQ. The V and J ends lost 7 bases and 6 bases, in that order; junction bases with no gene match: 14. This CDR3 comprises 15 residues. The CDR3 nucleotides read TGCGCCAGCCGGCGATGGACAGGGGAGGGCAGCGAGCAGTACTTC. Residues: CASRRWTGEGSEQYF.

This clonotype was detected many times. The chain links TRBV3-1 to TRBJ2-1; D possibly corresponds to TRBD1 (5 bases). The V gene lost 6 bases and the J gene lost 6 bases, with 18 bases spanning the gap. The CDR3 has 15 residues. Germline V lookup: CDR1 LGHDT, CDR2 YNNKEL (reference sequence). The CDR3 spells CASSQRGYRSNEQFF. For the CDR3, the DNA is TGTGCCAGCAGTCAAAGGGGATATCGAAGCAATGAGCAGTTCTTC.

This clonotype appeared many times. This chain connects TRBV7-2 to TRBJ2-1; no reliable D call. The CDR3 is made up of 18 amino acids. Germline assignment: CDR1 SGHTA and CDR2 FQGNSA. Trimming stripped 3 bases from V and 3 bases from J, with 21 bases between. The DNA of the CDR3 is TGTGCCAGCAGCTTGAGTGGGTCTTCATTGACCATCTACAATGAGCAGTTCTTC. Translation gives CASSLSGSSLTIYNEQFF.

This clonotype was counted many times. V is TRBV20-1 and J is TRBJ2-7, with 9 bases lining up with TRBD2. The CDR3 loop spans 15 amino acids. V dropped 0 bases and J dropped 1; count of bases not matched to a gene: 4. From germline, CDR1 is DFQATT and CDR2 SNEGSKA (reference sequence). This CDR3 reads CSARDRLAGSYEQYF. In DNA, the CDR3 is TGCAGTGCTAGAGATCGGCTAGCGGGATCCTACGAGCAGTACTTC.

This clonotype was seen many times. The chain combines TRBV3-1 with TRBJ1-4; the D gene is possibly TRBD1 (6 bases). V gave up 4 bases and J gave up 8 bases, with 20 bases separating them. CDR1 is LGHDT, CDR2 YNNKEL, per germline (reference sequence). The CDR3 has 16 residues. For the CDR3, the DNA is TGTGCCAGCAGCCCTCTGACGGACAGTCTAATGGAAAAACTGTTTTTT. It yields the protein CASSPLTDSLMEKLFF.

This clonotype was observed a handful of times. V gene TRBV9 combines with J gene TRBJ1-1; unclear D gene. The CDR3 runs to 14 residues. Trimming left V 1 base short and J 5 bases short, with 12 bases between. From germline, CDR1 is SGDLS and CDR2 YYNGEE. This CDR3 reads CASSVSEGGTEAFF. CDR3 DNA: TGTGCCAGCAGCGTATCGGAGGGCGGGACTGAAGCTTTCTTT.

The chain carries TRBV6-2 or TRBV6-3 and TRBJ2-1; weak D call: TRBD2 (7 bases). The CDR3 covers 20 residues. Per the germline V gene, CDR1 is MNHEY and CDR2 is SVGEGT. Trimming left V 5 bases short and J 2 bases short, with 28 bases between. This chain's CDR3 is CASSLRTTLGAGEAYNEQFF. The CDR3 DNA is TGTGCCAGCAGTCTTCGGACTACCTTGGGGGCGGGAGAAGCCTACAATGAGCAGTTCTTC.

The chain combines TRBV7-6 with TRBJ2-1; D possibly uses TRBD1 or TRBD2 (6 bases each). With 5 bases removed from V and 2 bases from J, the gap between germline ends came to 13 bases. Germline assignment: CDR1 SGHVS and CDR2 FNYEAQ. This CDR3 contains 15 residues. CDR3 nucleotide sequence: TGTGCCAGCAGCCCGTCTAGGGGGGCCTACAATGAGCAGTTCTTC. This translates into CASSPSRGAYNEQFF.

This clonotype was detected ten times or more. The chain recombines TRBV10-3 with TRBJ2-1; tentative D call: TRBD2 (7 bases). The germline CDR1 and CDR2 sequences are ENHRY and SYGVKD. The CDR3 length is 16 residues. V gave up 4 bases and J gave up 5 bases, with 18 bases separating them. CDR3 loop: CAISVSGASGHNEQFF. Written as DNA, the CDR3 is TGTGCCATCAGTGTCTCGGGGGCTAGCGGCCACAATGAGCAGTTCTTC.

This clonotype was seen repeatedly, ten times or more. V usage is TRBV12-5 and J usage is TRBJ2-1, with D uncertain. The V and J ends lost 4 bases and 3 bases respectively, with 4 bases between them. The length of the CDR3 is 12 residues. In germline, CDR1 is LGHNT, CDR2 FRNRAP. In DNA form, the CDR3 reads TGTGCTAGTGGTTGGGACTACAATGAGCAGTTCTTC. Translation gives CASGWDYNEQFF.

V is TRBV20-1 and J is TRBJ2-4; 7 nucleotides agree with TRBD1. Unmatched junction bases numbered 11, after V lost 0 bases and J lost 0 bases. Germline V gene sequence: CDR1 DFQATT, CDR2 SNEGSKA (reference sequence). The CDR3 has 18 residues. CDR3 amino acids: CSARDPGQEPLAKNIQYF. The CDR3 DNA reads TGCAGTGCTAGAGATCCCGGACAGGAGCCTTTAGCCAAAAACATTCAGTACTTC.

As DNA, the CDR3 is TGTGCCAGCAGCAGAAGCGGGTGGGAGCGGACCTACACCGGGGAGCTGTTTTTT. Its translation: CASSRSGWERTYTGELFF. The chain couples TRBV7-9 to TRBJ2-2, with D perhaps matching TRBD2 (6 bases). The CDR3 extends over 18 amino acids. Germline assignment: CDR1 SEHNR and CDR2 FQNEAQ (reference sequence). Trimming removed 5 bases from V and 3 bases from J, with 22 bases in between.

This clonotype turned up a few times. The chain combines TRBV28 with TRBJ2-6; the D gene could be TRBD1 or TRBD2 (6 bases each). The CDR3 covers 17 residues. V dropped 8 bases and J dropped 4 bases, with 21 bases sitting between them. Germline V gene sequence: CDR1 MDHEN, CDR2 SYDVKM. The CDR3 coding sequence is TGTGCCAGCGGCTCGCCTACGGGGGCCGCCGGGGCCAACGTCCTGACTTTC. Amino acid sequence: CASGSPTGAAGANVLTF. Complete variable domain (other parts from reference TRBV28 and TRBJ2-6): DVKVTQSSRYLVKRTGEKVFLECVQDMDHENMFWYRQDPGLGLRLIYFSYDVKMKEKGDIPEGYSVSREKKERFSLILESASTNQTSMYLCASGSPTGAAGANVLTFGAGSRLTVL.

This clonotype was picked up many times. The chain has TRBV10-3 and TRBJ2-3; 9 nucleotides line up with TRBD2. Germline V CDR1 and CDR2: ENHRY, SYGVKD. The V segment lost 2 bases and the J segment 2 bases; nucleotides outside the gene matches: 2. The CDR3 sequence is 15 residues long. The CDR3 loop reads CAISEASGITDTQYF. CDR3 coding DNA: TGTGCCATCAGTGAGGCTAGCGGGATCACAGATACGCAGTATTTT.

The chain links TRBV7-8 to TRBJ2-7; 7 bases are shared with TRBD2. This CDR3 contains 16 residues. V shed 6 bases, J shed 5 bases, and the junction held 16 bases outside the gene matches. Germline V gene sequence: CDR1 SGHVS, CDR2 FQNEAQ. Here the CDR3 reads CASSWGGDYLGDEQYF. The CDR3 coding sequence is TGTGCCAGCAGTTGGGGGGGGGACTACCTCGGGGACGAGCAGTACTTC.

This clonotype has just a few counts. The V and J genes are TRBV29-1 and TRBJ1-1; no definite D call. The CDR3 extends over 15 amino acids. Trimming left V 1 base short and J 3 bases short, with 15 bases between. CDR1 SQVTM and CDR2 ANQGSEA come from the germline V gene. The CDR3 nucleotides are TGCAGCGTTGAAGGACACAATTTAGGGTACACTGAAGCTTTCTTT. The encoded protein is CSVEGHNLGYTEAFF.

The rearrangement joins TRBV11-2 to TRBJ2-3; 9 bases are shared with TRBD2. The V gene end was trimmed by 1 base and the J gene end by 3 bases; junction bases not matched to a gene: 5. Germline V gene sequence: CDR1 SGHAT, CDR2 FQNNGV. The CDR3 is 16 residues long. The CDR3 DNA reads TGTGCCAGCAGCTTAGGGATAGCGGGAGAAACAGATACGCAGTATTTT. Protein sequence: CASSLGIAGETDTQYF.

Only a few counts were recorded for this clonotype. The V call is TRBV3-1, the J call TRBJ2-5, with D possibly matching TRBD1 (6 bases). Germline CDR1 is LGHDT and CDR2 is YNNKEL (reference sequence). Deletions cut 1 base from V and 5 bases from J, with 14 bases between. The CDR3 covers 15 residues. In nucleotides, the CDR3 is TGTGCCAGCAGCCAAGTCCCCACAGGGTTGGAGACCCAGTACTTC. Translating it yields CASSQVPTGLETQYF.

This clonotype appeared many times. V usage is TRBV28 and J usage is TRBJ2-6, with D possibly matching TRBD2 (6 bases). This CDR3 spans 16 amino acids. Germline lookup yields CDR1 MDHEN and CDR2 SYDVKM. V was cut by 5 bases and J by 1 base, with 12 bases left in between. The CDR3: CASSPGDPSGANVLTF. As DNA, the CDR3 is TGTGCCAGCAGTCCGGGAGACCCATCTGGGGCCAACGTCCTGACTTTC.